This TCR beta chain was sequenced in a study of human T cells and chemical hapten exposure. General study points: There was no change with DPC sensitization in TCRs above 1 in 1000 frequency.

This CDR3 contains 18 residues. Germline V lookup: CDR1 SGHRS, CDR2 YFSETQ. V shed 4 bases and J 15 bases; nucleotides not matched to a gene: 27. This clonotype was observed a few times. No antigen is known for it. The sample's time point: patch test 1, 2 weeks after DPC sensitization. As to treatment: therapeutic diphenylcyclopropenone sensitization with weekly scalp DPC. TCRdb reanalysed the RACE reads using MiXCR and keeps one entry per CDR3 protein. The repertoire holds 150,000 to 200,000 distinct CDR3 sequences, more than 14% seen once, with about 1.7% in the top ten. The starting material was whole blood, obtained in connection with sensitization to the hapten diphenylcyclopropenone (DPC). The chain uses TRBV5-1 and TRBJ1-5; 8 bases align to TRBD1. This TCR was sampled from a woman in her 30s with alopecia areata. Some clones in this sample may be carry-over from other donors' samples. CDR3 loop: CASSLGPRTGTFPVVWHF. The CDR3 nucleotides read TGCGCCAGCAGCCTGGGACCCCGGACAGGGACCTTCCCGGTCGTTTGGCATTTT. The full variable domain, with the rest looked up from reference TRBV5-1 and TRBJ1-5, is KAGVTQTPRYLIKTRGQQVTLSCSPISGHRSVSWYQQTPGQGLQFLFEYFSETQRNKGNFPGRFSGRQFSNSRSEMNVSTLELGDSALYLCASSLGPRTGTFPVVWHFGDGTRLSIL.